This T cell receptor beta chain was obtained from a study of blood T cell repertoires in COVID-19. Across the whole study: Some COVID-19 samples were acute and others convalescent; all came from the United States, Italy and Spain. The analysed material was cDNA or gDNA that came from T cells, B-cell-depleted T cells, or PBMCs.

Authors' methods: Nucleated cell counts were estimated from reference gene primer amplification. Libraries were prepared by immunoSEQ multiplex PCR; TCRdb keeps only in-frame clonotypes and omits some of them. That table gives V, J and clone size, and the DNA gave D and trimming. The table lists around 67,000 clones, about 81% of them singletons. Germline lookup yields CDR1 SGHRS and CDR2 YFSETQ. This CDR3 spans 17 amino acids. V was pared by 3 bases and J by 3 bases, with 19 bases between. The receptor's source is a human donor in a cohort sampled during active COVID-19. The chain uses TRBV5-1 and TRBJ2-1, with a possible D match to TRBD1 (6 bases). The specimen sequenced was peripheral blood. The CDR3 nucleotides are TGCGCCAGCAGCTGGGACATCGAACTGCGCAACTACAATGAGCAGTTCTTC. This sequence encodes CASSWDIELRNYNEQFF.